Presented here are 23 T cell receptor beta chains from one specimen sequenced in a study of vaccination effects on CD4 cells after COVID-19. Prior to sequencing, the ViraFEST assay stimulated PBMC with viral peptide pools, which expanded the antigen-specific CD4+ T cells. The authors isolated CD4+ T cells after about 10 days of culture. Previously uninfected by SARS-CoV-2, the vaccine recipients also showed negative nucleocapsid antibodies. No cognate antigen is known for these TCRs. Sequencing used immunoSEQ multiplex PCR; TCRdb keeps in-frame clones, though not all of them. The table records 35,000 to 45,000 clones, roughly 62% of them present only once. The sample was CD4+ T cells from PBMCs cultured with HCoV-OC43 spike peptides, taken before COVID-19 vaccination. Subset: HCoV-OC43 spike overlapping peptide pool stimulation. The source of these receptors is a human donor who received a COVID-19 vaccine.

The rearrangement joins TRBV18 to TRBJ2-7; maybe TRBD2 (6 bases). This CDR3 has 14 residues. Germline V lookup: CDR1 KGHSH, CDR2 LQKENI. Trimming took off 0 bases at V and 5 bases at J, with 11 bases between the two ends. The CDR3 DNA reads as TGTGCCAGCTCACCACCAGGGGAGGTAGACGAGCAGTACTTC. As protein: CASSPPGEVDEQYF.

The chain links TRBV6-7 to TRBJ1-6, with a possible D match to TRBD1 (5 bases). TRBV6-7 is assigned to the ORF class and has an uncertain function. With 7 bases removed from V and 7 bases from J, the gap between germline ends came to 14 bases. The CDR3 is 14 amino acids. CDR3 sequence: CASIGVGENSPLHF. CDR3 bases: TGTGCCAGCATAGGGGTAGGGGAGAATTCACCCCTCCACTTT.

A few counts support this clone. V and J are TRBV5-1 and TRBJ1-2; 9 bases are shared with TRBD1. The V gene's germline CDR1 is SGHRS and CDR2 YFSETQ. Trimming cost V 5 bases and J 5 bases; bases outside gene matches: 13. This CDR3 contains 16 residues. As DNA, the CDR3 is TGCGCCAGCAGTGAACCGGGACAGGGTCCTTCTTATGGCTACACCTTC. It translates to CASSEPGQGPSYGYTF.

This clone has a single count. The chain carries TRBV7-6 and TRBJ2-2, with 11 positions matching TRBD1. Germline V CDR1 and CDR2: SGHVS, FNYEAQ. The V segment lost 0 bases and the J segment 2 bases; nucleotides outside the gene matches: 5. This CDR3 spans 18 amino acids. CDR3 protein: CASSLAYGQGANTGELFF. The CDR3 DNA reads as TGTGCCAGCAGCTTAGCGTATGGACAGGGGGCAAACACCGGGGAGCTGTTTTTT.

V is TRBV3-1 (or the pseudogene TRBV3-2) and J is TRBJ1-3; TRBD1 might be the D (5 bases). The length of the CDR3 is 16 residues. Between the trimmed V and J ends, which lost 3 bases and 2 bases, there was a span of 14 bases. CDR1 and CDR2 from the germline V gene are LGHDT and YNNKEL (reference sequence). The CDR3 loop reads CASSQRTLLAGNTIYF. The CDR3 DNA sequence: TGTGCCAGCAGCCAGAGGACACTCTTGGCTGGAAACACCATATATTTT.

The V call is TRBV28, the J call TRBJ1-5; D remains ambiguous. The germline V gene encodes CDR1 MDHEN and CDR2 SYDVKM. The CDR3 covers 11 residues. V lost 4 bases and J 7 bases, leaving 5 bases between the germline ends. The CDR3 coding sequence is TGTGCCAGCAGTTCCGAGCAGCCCCAGCATTTT. Its translation: CASSSEQPQHF.

This clone was found once. The J gene is TRBJ2-5, the V gene TRBV4-1; TRBD2 matches 13 bases. The ends lost 3 bases at V and 5 bases at J; junction bases unmatched: 15. The CDR3 sequence is 19 residues long. The germline gives CDR1 MGHRA, CDR2 YSYEKL. CDR3 sequence: CASSHTRGELAGGGETQYF. The CDR3 nucleotides read TGCGCCAGCAGCCACACGCGGGGAGAACTAGCGGGAGGGGGGGAGACCCAGTACTTC.

This chain links TRBV4-1 with TRBJ2-5; D is unclear. The germline V and J ends were trimmed by 1 base and 3 bases, with 12 bases remaining between them. Per germline, CDR1 MGHRA and CDR2 YSYEKL. The CDR3 is 15 amino acids. The CDR3 here is CASSQGPVPKETQYF. The CDR3 DNA is TGCGCCAGCAGCCAAGGCCCCGTGCCGAAAGAGACCCAGTACTTC.

This clone was seen a few times. The chain combines TRBV30 with TRBJ1-2; 7 nucleotides align to TRBD1. V shed 6 bases, J shed 4 bases, and the junction held 8 bases outside the gene matches. Germline V lookup: CDR1 GTSNPN, CDR2 SVGIG (reference sequence). The CDR3 contains 13 residues. CDR3 sequence (DNA): TGTGCCTGCGCACTACAGGGGTCCTATGGCTACACCTTC. Amino acids: CACALQGSYGYTF.

The rearrangement uses TRBV5-4 and TRBJ2-2; TRBD2 aligns across 8 bases. CDR1 is SGHNT and CDR2 is YYREEE in the germline V gene (reference sequence). V lost 5 bases to trimming and J lost 7 bases; unmatched junction nucleotides: 10. This CDR3 is 15 amino acids long. The CDR3 DNA is TGTGCCAGCAGAAATCAAGCGGGAGCAAGCGGGGAGCTGTTTTTT. Encoded protein: CASRNQAGASGELFF.

The table lists this clone with a count of one. CDR3 nucleotide sequence: TGTGCCAGTACCCCAAACGGCCGCGCAACTAATGAAAAACTGTTTTTT. Its translation: CASTPNGRATNEKLFF. The chain uses TRBV19 and TRBJ1-4; D remains ambiguous. The V end lost 7 bases, the J end lost 0 bases, and 15 bases lay between the germline ends. CDR3 length: 16 amino acids. Looked up from germline, CDR1 is LNHDA and CDR2 is SQIVND (reference sequence).

V usage is TRBV6-1 and J usage is TRBJ1-6; D gene uncertain. CDR1 MNHNS and CDR2 SASEGT come from the germline V gene. The CDR3 totals 18 residues. The V and J ends lost 3 bases and 4 bases respectively, with 19 bases between them. CDR3 DNA: TGTGCCAGCAGTGAGTATCATCCCAGGACGGGATATAATTCACCCCTCCACTTT. The encoded protein is CASSEYHPRTGYNSPLHF.

The genes are TRBV5-1 and TRBJ1-1; D is ambiguous. This CDR3 comprises 13 residues. Per the germline V gene, CDR1 is SGHRS and CDR2 is YFSETQ. V lost 2 bases to trimming and J lost 3 bases, with 8 bases between them. The CDR3 nucleotides read TGCGCCAGCAGCTTTATGACGGACACTGAAGCTTTCTTT. Protein sequence: CASSFMTDTEAFF.

This sequence joins TRBV5-1 and TRBJ2-2; 8 nucleotides align to TRBD1. Germline values: CDR1 SGHRS, CDR2 YFSETQ. V lost 0 bases to trimming and J lost 6 bases; unmatched junction nucleotides: 13. The CDR3 extends over 18 amino acids. CDR3: CASSLGAGGLSGAGELFF. CDR3 in DNA: TGCGCCAGCAGCTTGGGGGCAGGGGGCCTATCCGGCGCCGGGGAGCTGTTTTTT.

The rearrangement joins TRBV5-1 to TRBJ1-1; possibly TRBD1 for D (5 bases). This CDR3 region has 15 residues. Germline-derived CDR1 and CDR2 are SGHRS and YFSETQ. The ends were cut back, 6 bases at V and 2 bases at J, with 17 bases in the middle. The DNA for the CDR3 is TGCGCCAGCAATACACCCCCTGACAGCAACACTGAAGCTTTCTTT. This translates into CASNTPPDSNTEAFF.

This clone was detected a few times. The CDR3 loop is CASSEGQQNTEAFF. CDR3 DNA sequence: TGTGCCAGCAGTGAAGGACAGCAGAACACTGAAGCTTTCTTT. V usage is TRBV6-1 and J usage is TRBJ1-1, with D possibly matching TRBD1 (5 bases). CDR1 and CDR2 (germline): MNHNS, SASEGT. The CDR3 loop spans 14 amino acids. V was clipped by 1 base and J by 1 base, with 7 bases between them.

This chain links TRBV2 with TRBJ1-2; D gene uncertain. Germline V gene data show CDR1 as SNHLY and CDR2 as FYNNEI. The V and J ends lost 1 base and 14 bases respectively, with 11 bases between them. The CDR3 contains 11 residues. CDR3 nucleotide sequence: TGTGCCAGCAGTGAAGTCCGGAGCAGGACCTTC. Translated: CASSEVRSRTF.

This clone has a handful of counts. The chain has TRBV7-9 and TRBJ1-2, with 7 bases that match TRBD1. The CDR3 length is 17 residues. The V and J ends lost 5 bases and 2 bases, in that order; junction bases with no gene match: 14. From germline, CDR1 is SEHNR and CDR2 FQNEAQ (reference sequence). The CDR3 loop is CASSTGAGRRINYGYTF. CDR3 nucleotides: TGTGCCAGCAGCACAGGGGCAGGGAGGCGTATAAACTATGGCTACACCTTC.

This chain uses TRBV11-2 with TRBJ2-7; no firm D call. Germline CDR1 reads SGHAT; CDR2 reads FQNNGV. V lost 1 base, J lost 0 bases, and 10 bases lay in between. This CDR3 has 15 amino acids. Here the CDR3 reads CASSLVPGVSYEQYF. The CDR3 DNA follows: TGTGCCAGCAGCTTAGTACCAGGAGTCTCCTACGAGCAGTACTTC. The full variable domain, rest sourced from reference TRBV11-2 and TRBJ2-7, is EAGVAQSPRYKIIEKRQSVAFWCNPISGHATLYWYQQILGQGPKLLIQFQNNGVVDDSQLPKDRFSAERLKGVDSTLKIQPAKLEDSAVYLCASSLVPGVSYEQYFGPGTRLTVT.

This chain connects TRBV5-4 to TRBJ2-7; TRBD2 might be the D (6 bases). In germline, CDR1 is SGHNT, CDR2 YYREEE (reference sequence). This CDR3 contains 14 residues. V lost 4 bases, J lost 3 bases, and 14 bases lay in between. The CDR3 spells CASSQPGLIYEQYF. The CDR3 coding sequence is TGTGCCAGCAGCCAACCGGGACTGATCTACGAGCAGTACTTC.

This chain uses TRBV29-1 with TRBJ1-1, with D unresolved. There are 11 residues in the CDR3. Germline V CDR1 and CDR2: SQVTM, ANQGSEA. V was cut by 5 bases and J by 7 bases, with 11 bases left in between. Here the CDR3 DNA reads TGCAGCGTTCATAGGAGAGTTGAAGCTTTCTTT. Translation: CSVHRRVEAFF.

Only one count was recorded for this clone. The V call is TRBV6-6, the J call TRBJ1-4, with 9 bases lining up with TRBD1. The length of the CDR3 is 14 residues. In germline, CDR1 is MNHNY, CDR2 SVGAGI (reference sequence). After removal of 6 bases from V and 7 bases from J, the junction contained 6 bases not matched to a gene. As DNA, the CDR3 is TGTGCCAGCAGCCAGGGACAGGGTACTGAAAAACTGTTTTTT. It is translated as CASSQGQGTEKLFF.

This sequence joins TRBV27 and TRBJ1-1; tentative D call: TRBD1 (6 bases). V lost 8 bases and J 2 bases, leaving 15 bases between the germline ends. CDR1 and CDR2 (germline): MNHEY, SMNVEV (reference sequence). CDR3 length: 14 amino acids. CDR3 coding DNA: TGTGCCAGCTTCGTTAAGGGGACAAACACTGAAGCTTTCTTT. Protein product: CASFVKGTNTEAFF.